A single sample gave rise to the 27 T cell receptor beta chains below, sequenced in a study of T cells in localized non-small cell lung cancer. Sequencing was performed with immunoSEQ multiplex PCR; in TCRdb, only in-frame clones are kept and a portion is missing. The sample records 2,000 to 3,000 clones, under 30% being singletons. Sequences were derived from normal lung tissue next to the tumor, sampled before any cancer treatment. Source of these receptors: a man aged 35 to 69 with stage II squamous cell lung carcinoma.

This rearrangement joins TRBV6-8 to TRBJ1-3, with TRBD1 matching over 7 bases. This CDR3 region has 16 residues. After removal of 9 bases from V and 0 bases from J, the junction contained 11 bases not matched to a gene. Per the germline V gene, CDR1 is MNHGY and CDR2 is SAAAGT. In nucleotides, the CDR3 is TGTGCCAGTCCGGGACAGCTCCTTAACTCTGGAAACACCATATATTTT. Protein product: CASPGQLLNSGNTIYF.

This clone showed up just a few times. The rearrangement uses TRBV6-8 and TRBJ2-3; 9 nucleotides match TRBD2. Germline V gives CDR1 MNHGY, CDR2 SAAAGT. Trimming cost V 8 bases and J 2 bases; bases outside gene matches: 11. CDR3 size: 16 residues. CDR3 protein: CASSRSAGGSTDTQYF. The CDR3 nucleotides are TGTGCCAGCTCCCGCTCGGCGGGGGGGTCCACAGATACGCAGTATTTT.

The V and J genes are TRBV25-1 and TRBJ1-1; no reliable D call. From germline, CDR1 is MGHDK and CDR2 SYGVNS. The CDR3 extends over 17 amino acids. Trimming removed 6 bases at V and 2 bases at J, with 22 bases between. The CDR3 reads CASSHLNPSRGNTEAFF. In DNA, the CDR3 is TGTGCCAGCAGCCACTTGAACCCATCCCGGGGAAACACTGAAGCTTTCTTT.

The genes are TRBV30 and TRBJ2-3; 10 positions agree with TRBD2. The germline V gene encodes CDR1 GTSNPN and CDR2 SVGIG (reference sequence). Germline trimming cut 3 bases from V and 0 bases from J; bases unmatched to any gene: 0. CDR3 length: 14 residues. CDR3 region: CAWRLAGSTDTQYF. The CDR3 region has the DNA TGTGCCTGGAGACTAGCGGGGAGCACAGATACGCAGTATTTT.

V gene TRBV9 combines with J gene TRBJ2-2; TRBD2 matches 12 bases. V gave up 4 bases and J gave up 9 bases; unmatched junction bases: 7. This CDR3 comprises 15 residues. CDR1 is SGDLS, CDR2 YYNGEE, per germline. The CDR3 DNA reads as TGTGCCAGCAGCTCCCGACTAGCGGGGGACCGGGAGCTGTTTTTT. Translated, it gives CASSSRLAGDRELFF.

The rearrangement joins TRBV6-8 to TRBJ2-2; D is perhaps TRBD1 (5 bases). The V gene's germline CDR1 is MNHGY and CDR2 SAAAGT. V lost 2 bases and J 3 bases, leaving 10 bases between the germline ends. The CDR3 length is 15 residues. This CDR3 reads CASSYDRYDTGELFF. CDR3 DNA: TGTGCCAGCAGTTACGACAGATACGACACCGGGGAGCTGTTTTTT.

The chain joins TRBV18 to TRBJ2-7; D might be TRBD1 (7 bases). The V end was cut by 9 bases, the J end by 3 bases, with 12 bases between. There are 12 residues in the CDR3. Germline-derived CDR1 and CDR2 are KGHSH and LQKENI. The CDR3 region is CASRGTDYEQYF. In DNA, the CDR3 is TGTGCCAGTCGCGGGACAGACTACGAGCAGTACTTC.

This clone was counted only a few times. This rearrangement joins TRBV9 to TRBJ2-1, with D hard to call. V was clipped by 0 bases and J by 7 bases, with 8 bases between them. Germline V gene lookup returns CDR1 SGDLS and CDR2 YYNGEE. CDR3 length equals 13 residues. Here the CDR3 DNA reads TGTGCCAGCAGCGTAGGCTCGCAGAATGAGCAGTTCTTC. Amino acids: CASSVGSQNEQFF.

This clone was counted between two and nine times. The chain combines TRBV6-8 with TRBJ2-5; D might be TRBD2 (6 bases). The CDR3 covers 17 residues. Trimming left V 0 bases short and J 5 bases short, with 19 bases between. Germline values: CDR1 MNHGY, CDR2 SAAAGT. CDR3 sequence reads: CASSYSSTGLGWETQYF. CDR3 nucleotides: TGTGCCAGCAGTTACTCGAGTACGGGACTGGGGTGGGAGACCCAGTACTTC.

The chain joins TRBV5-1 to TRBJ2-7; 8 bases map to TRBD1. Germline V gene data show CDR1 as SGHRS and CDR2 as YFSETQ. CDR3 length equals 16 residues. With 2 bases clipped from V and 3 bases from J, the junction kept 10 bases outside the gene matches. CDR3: CASSLNVGQAFYEQYF. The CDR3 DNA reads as TGCGCCAGCAGCTTAAATGTGGGACAGGCGTTCTACGAGCAGTACTTC.

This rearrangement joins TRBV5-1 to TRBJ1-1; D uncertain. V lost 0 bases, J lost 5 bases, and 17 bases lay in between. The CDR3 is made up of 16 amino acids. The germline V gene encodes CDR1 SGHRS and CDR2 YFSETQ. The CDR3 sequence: CASSLDDLPPGTEAFF. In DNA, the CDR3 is TGCGCCAGCAGCTTGGATGATCTCCCGCCGGGGACTGAAGCTTTCTTT.

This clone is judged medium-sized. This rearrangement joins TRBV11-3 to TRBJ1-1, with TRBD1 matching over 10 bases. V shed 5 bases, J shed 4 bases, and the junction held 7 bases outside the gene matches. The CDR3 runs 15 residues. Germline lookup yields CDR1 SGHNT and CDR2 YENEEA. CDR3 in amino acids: CASSPGDRGGTEAFF. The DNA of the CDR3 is TGTGCCAGCAGCCCGGGGGACAGGGGAGGCACTGAAGCTTTCTTT.

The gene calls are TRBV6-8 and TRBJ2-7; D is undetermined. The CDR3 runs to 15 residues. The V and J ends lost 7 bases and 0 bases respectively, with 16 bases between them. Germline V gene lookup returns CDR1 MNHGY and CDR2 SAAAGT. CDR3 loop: CASTLSAASSYEQYF. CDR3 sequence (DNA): TGTGCCAGCACTCTTTCAGCAGCGAGCTCCTACGAGCAGTACTTC.

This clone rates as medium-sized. The CDR3, as DNA: TGTGCCATCGGGGACAGGGGGAACACTGAAGCTTTCTTT. This translates into CAIGDRGNTEAFF. V and J are TRBV6-8 and TRBJ1-1; 10 bases match TRBD1. Germline V gene lookup returns CDR1 MNHGY and CDR2 SAAAGT. Germline trimming cut 10 bases from V and 1 base from J; bases unmatched to any gene: 3. The CDR3 has 13 residues.

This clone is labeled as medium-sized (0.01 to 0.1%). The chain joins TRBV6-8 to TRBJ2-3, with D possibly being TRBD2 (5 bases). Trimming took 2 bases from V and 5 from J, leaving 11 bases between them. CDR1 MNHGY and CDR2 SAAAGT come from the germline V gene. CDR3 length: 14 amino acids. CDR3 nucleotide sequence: TGTGCCAGCAGTTACGGTAGCGTGGGAGATACGCAGTATTTT. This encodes CASSYGSVGDTQYF.

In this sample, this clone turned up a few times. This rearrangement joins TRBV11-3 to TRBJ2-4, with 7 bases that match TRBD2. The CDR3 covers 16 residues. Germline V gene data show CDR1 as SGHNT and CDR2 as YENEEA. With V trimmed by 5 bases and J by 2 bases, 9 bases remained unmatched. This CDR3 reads CASSLLALSTKNIQYF. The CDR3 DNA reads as TGTGCCAGCAGCCTACTAGCGTTAAGCACCAAAAACATTCAGTACTTC.

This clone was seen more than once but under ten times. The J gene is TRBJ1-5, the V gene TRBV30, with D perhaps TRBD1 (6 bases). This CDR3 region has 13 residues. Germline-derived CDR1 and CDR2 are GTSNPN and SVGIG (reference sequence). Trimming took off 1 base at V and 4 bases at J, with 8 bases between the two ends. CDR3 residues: CAWSDRVNQPQHF. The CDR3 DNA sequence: TGTGCCTGGAGTGACAGGGTAAATCAGCCCCAGCATTTT.

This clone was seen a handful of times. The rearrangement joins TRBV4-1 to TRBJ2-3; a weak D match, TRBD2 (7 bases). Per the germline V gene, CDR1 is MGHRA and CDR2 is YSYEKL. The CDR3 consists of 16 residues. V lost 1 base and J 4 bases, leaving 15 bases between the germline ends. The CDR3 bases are TGCGCCAGCAGCCAAGTGAGGGGGGGCGACGCAGATACGCAGTATTTT. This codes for CASSQVRGGDADTQYF.

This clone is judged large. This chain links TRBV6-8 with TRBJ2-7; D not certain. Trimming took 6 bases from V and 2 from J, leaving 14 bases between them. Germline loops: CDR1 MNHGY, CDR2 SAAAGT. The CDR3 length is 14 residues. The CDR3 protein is CASSLHGPPYEQYF. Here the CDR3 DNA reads TGTGCCAGCAGCCTACACGGACCTCCCTACGAGCAGTACTTC.

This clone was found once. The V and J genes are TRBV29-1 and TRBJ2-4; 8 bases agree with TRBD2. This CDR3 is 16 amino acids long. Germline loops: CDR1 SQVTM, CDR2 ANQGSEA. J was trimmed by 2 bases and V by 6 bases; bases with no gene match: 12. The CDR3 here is CSVALPSGRTKNIQYF. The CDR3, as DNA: TGCAGCGTAGCATTACCTAGCGGGCGGACCAAAAACATTCAGTACTTC.

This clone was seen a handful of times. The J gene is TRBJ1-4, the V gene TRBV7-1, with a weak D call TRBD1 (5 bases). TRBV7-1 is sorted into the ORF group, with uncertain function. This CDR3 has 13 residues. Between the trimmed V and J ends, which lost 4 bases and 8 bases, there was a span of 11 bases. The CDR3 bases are TGTGCCAGCAGCTTAGGGAGGGGCGAAAAACTGTTTTTT. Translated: CASSLGRGEKLFF.

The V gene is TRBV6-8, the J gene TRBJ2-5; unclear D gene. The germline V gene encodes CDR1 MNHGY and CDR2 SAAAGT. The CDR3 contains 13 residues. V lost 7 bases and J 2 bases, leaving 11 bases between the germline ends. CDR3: CASTNPGQETQYF. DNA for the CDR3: TGTGCCAGCACCAACCCTGGGCAAGAGACCCAGTACTTC.

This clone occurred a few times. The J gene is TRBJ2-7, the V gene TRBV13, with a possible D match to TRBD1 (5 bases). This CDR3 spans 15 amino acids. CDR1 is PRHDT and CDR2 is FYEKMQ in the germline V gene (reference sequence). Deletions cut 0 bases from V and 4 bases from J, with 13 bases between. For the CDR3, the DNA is TGTGCCAGCAGCTTAGGGCAAGGGGTCCCGTACGAGCAGTACTTC. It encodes CASSLGQGVPYEQYF.

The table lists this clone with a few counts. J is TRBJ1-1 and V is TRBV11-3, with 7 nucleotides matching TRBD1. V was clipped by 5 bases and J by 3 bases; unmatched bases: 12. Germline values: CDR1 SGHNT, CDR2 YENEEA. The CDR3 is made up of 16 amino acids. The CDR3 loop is CASSGTGERLDTEAFF. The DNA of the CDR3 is TGTGCCAGCAGCGGAACAGGGGAGAGGTTGGACACTGAAGCTTTCTTT.

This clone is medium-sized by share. The CDR3 is CASSLFGGHYTDTQYF. CDR3 DNA: TGTGCCAGCAGCTTGTTTGGGGGACATTACACAGATACGCAGTATTTT. The chain has TRBV11-3 and TRBJ2-3; D may be TRBD1 (6 bases). Germline V gives CDR1 SGHNT, CDR2 YENEEA. The CDR3 length is 16 residues. V lost 3 bases, J lost 2 bases, and 15 bases lay in between.

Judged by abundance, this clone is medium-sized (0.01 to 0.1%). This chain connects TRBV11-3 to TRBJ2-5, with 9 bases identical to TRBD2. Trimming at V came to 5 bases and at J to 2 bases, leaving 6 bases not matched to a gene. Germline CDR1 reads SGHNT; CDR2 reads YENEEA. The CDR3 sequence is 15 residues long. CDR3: CASSRTSEIQETQYF. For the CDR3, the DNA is TGTGCCAGCAGCCGGACTAGCGAAATACAAGAGACCCAGTACTTC. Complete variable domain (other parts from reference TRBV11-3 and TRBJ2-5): EAGVVQSPRYKIIEKKQPVAFWCNPISGHNTLYWYLQNLGQGPELLIRYENEEAVDDSQLPKDRFSAERLKGVDSTLKIQPAELGDSAVYLCASSRTSEIQETQYFGPGTRLLVL.

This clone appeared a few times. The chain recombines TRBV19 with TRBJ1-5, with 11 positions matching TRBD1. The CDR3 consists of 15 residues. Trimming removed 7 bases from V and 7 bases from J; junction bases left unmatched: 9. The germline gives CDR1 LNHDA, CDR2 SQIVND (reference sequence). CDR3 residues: CASTPGQGARQPQHF. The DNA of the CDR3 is TGTGCCAGTACACCCGGACAGGGGGCTCGGCAGCCCCAGCATTTT.